Each of the 16 T cell receptor beta chains below was sequenced from the same sample in a study of blood T cells in healthy people across ages. Then a second PCR, running about 6 to 11 cycles, was carried out with a sample-barcoded 5' primer and a J-beta primer mix. TCRdb re-derived calls from the 5' RACE reads in MiXCR, one entry per CDR3 protein. This sample has some 370,000 distinct CDR3 sequences, with about 49% found just once. Sequencing was done on a sample of blood. Every receptor here comes from a man in his 60s in good health.

This rearrangement joins TRBV18 to TRBJ2-1; possibly TRBD2 for D (6 bases). TRBJ2-7 matches the DNA end more closely, so the J call is doubtful. The CDR3 covers 19 residues. Germline loops: CDR1 KGHSH, CDR2 LQKENI. CDR3 in amino acids: CASSPQTPRGLTGYNEQYF. The CDR3 nucleotides are TGTGCCAGCTCACCACAGACTCCGCGGGGACTTACTGGATACAATGAGCAGTACTTC.

This clonotype was seen a few times. This chain connects TRBV6-2 or TRBV6-3 to TRBJ2-3; TRBD2 matches at 7 bases. Germline V gene lookup returns CDR1 MNHEY and CDR2 SVGEGT. This CDR3 has 16 amino acids. V gave up 6 bases and J gave up 2 bases; unmatched junction bases: 11. This CDR3 reads CASSRWMGTNTDTQYF. As DNA, the CDR3 is TGTGCCAGCAGCCGTTGGATGGGGACTAACACAGATACGCAGTATTTT.

This clonotype was recorded a few times. The chain carries TRBV12-3 or TRBV12-4 and TRBJ2-6; D might be TRBD1 (5 bases). V was shortened by 4 bases and J by 4 bases, with 11 bases between the two germline ends. CDR3 size: 15 residues. CDR3 in DNA: TGTGCCAGCAGTTCCGCAGGGTTAGGGGCCAACGTCCTGACTTTC. Residues: CASSSAGLGANVLTF.

This clonotype was counted at least ten times. The chain employs TRBV29-1 and TRBJ2-7; D might be TRBD2 (6 bases). Trimming removed 4 bases at V and 9 bases at J, with 16 bases between. This CDR3 has 12 residues. Per germline, CDR1 SQVTM and CDR2 ANQGSEA. The CDR3 region is CSVVSSAGGQYF. The CDR3 DNA is TGCAGCGTTGTATCCAGCGCCGGGGGGCAGTACTTC.

The CDR3 coding sequence is TGCGCCAGCAGCCTCCCCCAGGGGGTACAAGATGGCTACACCTTC. The encoded protein is CASSLPQGVQDGYTF. This rearrangement joins TRBV5-1 to TRBJ1-2, with 7 bases that match TRBD1. The V segment lost 4 bases and the J segment 6 bases; nucleotides outside the gene matches: 12. Per germline, CDR1 SGHRS and CDR2 YFSETQ. The CDR3 spans 15 residues.

Only one count was recorded for this clonotype. The chain uses TRBV5-4 and TRBJ2-7, with TRBD1 as a possible D gene (5 bases). The J call may be faulty, since TRBJ2-5 better matches the DNA end. This CDR3 region has 13 residues. Germline loops: CDR1 SGHNT, CDR2 YYREEE (reference sequence). CDR3 in amino acids: CASSSSGRETQYF. CDR3 DNA sequence: TGTGCCAGCAGCTCCTCAGGGCGGGAGACCCAGTACTTC.

CDR3 in DNA: TGTGCCAGCAGTTACTCGATCGGTGATCCAGCGGGATACACAGATACGCAGTATTTT. Translating gives CASSYSIGDPAGYTDTQYF. This rearrangement joins TRBV6-2 or TRBV6-3 to TRBJ2-3; 7 bases agree with TRBD2. The germline gives CDR1 MNHEY, CDR2 SVGEGT. J was trimmed by 2 bases and V by 0 bases; bases with no gene match: 14. The CDR3 is 19 residues long.

The rearrangement uses TRBV20-1 and TRBJ2-5; D is unclear. Germline CDR1 and CDR2: DFQATT and SNEGSKA (reference sequence). Between the trimmed V and J ends, which lost 3 bases and 5 bases, there was a span of 7 bases. This CDR3 has 11 residues. The CDR3 coding sequence is TGCAGTGCTAGCATCAAGGAGACCCAGTACTTC. Translated, it gives CSASIKETQYF.

The chain recombines TRBV5-1 with TRBJ2-3; 7 bases align to TRBD2. V lost 4 bases, J lost 2 bases, and 13 bases stayed unmatched. The CDR3 spans 17 residues. Germline V gene sequence: CDR1 SGHRS, CDR2 YFSETQ. The CDR3 region is CASSSYGGGSLTDTQYF. CDR3 DNA: TGCGCCAGCAGCAGCTATGGGGGAGGGTCCCTCACAGATACGCAGTATTTT.

The J gene is TRBJ2-7, the V gene TRBV28; tentative D call: TRBD2 (5 bases). The CDR3 has 14 residues. The V end lost 7 bases, the J end lost 2 bases, and 15 bases lay between the germline ends. Germline V CDR1 and CDR2: MDHEN, SYDVKM. CDR3 protein: CASTDRTRTYEQYF. Written as DNA, the CDR3 is TGTGCCAGCACGGATAGGACTCGGACCTACGAGCAGTACTTC.

The sample holds a few counts of this clonotype. The rearrangement links TRBV6-6 to TRBJ2-3, with TRBD1 matching 7 bases. CDR3 size: 15 residues. Germline-derived CDR1 and CDR2 are MNHNY and SVGAGI (reference sequence). J was trimmed by 3 bases and V by 8 bases; bases with no gene match: 11. In DNA form, the CDR3 reads TGTGCCAGCCTCGGCCAGGGGGTTTCGACAGATACGCAGTATTTT. This translates into CASLGQGVSTDTQYF.

This clonotype was observed a handful of times. The chain recombines TRBV19 with TRBJ1-2; D unresolved. The ends were cut back, 6 bases at V and 0 bases at J, with 14 bases in the middle. This CDR3 is 15 amino acids long. Germline V gene data show CDR1 as LNHDA and CDR2 as SQIVND (reference sequence). CDR3 in DNA: TGTGCCAGTAGGCCCACCGCTATTTCTAACTATGGCTACACCTTC. It translates to CASRPTAISNYGYTF. Full variable domain (missing parts from reference TRBV19 and TRBJ1-2): DGGITQSPKYLFRKEGQNVTLSCEQNLNHDAMYWYRQDPGQGLRLIYYSQIVNDFQKGDIAEGYSVSREKKESFPLTVTSAQKNPTAFYLCASRPTAISNYGYTFGSGTRLTVV.

This sequence joins TRBV7-2 and TRBJ1-5; D perhaps matches TRBD1 (6 bases). V lost 5 bases, J lost 4 bases, and 15 bases lay in between. CDR1 is SGHTA and CDR2 is FQGNSA in the germline V gene. The CDR3 sequence is 15 residues long. The CDR3 here is CASSPGRQGNQPQHF. The DNA for the CDR3 is TGTGCCAGCAGCCCCGGCCGGCAGGGGAATCAGCCCCAGCATTTT.

The sample holds a few counts of this clonotype. It may be a read error: a sequence one base away is much more abundant. The genes are TRBV6-1 and TRBJ2-5; the D gene is possibly TRBD2 (5 bases). The CDR3 spans 15 residues. The germline V gene encodes CDR1 MNHNS and CDR2 SASEGT. The V end was cut by 5 bases, the J end by 2 bases, with 15 bases between. The CDR3 spells CASSSGRGPQETQYF. The DNA for the CDR3 is TGTGCCAGCAGTAGCGGACGAGGACCTCAAGAGACCCAGTACTTC.

The chain couples TRBV11-2 to TRBJ2-3; perhaps TRBD2 as D (5 bases). This CDR3 comprises 17 residues. Per the germline V gene, CDR1 is SGHAT and CDR2 is FQNNGV. Trimming left V 3 bases short and J 0 bases short, with 16 bases between. The CDR3 protein is CASSFSQRWASTDTQYF. CDR3 sequence (DNA): TGTGCCAGCAGCTTCTCCCAGCGGTGGGCCAGCACAGATACGCAGTATTTT.

This clonotype was seen a handful of times. The chain employs TRBV29-1 and TRBJ2-7, with 9 nucleotides matching TRBD1. Germline V gene data show CDR1 as SQVTM and CDR2 as ANQGSEA. This CDR3 contains 14 residues. J was trimmed by 5 bases and V by 3 bases; bases with no gene match: 8. CDR3 sequence (DNA): TGCAGCGTTGAGGTTCGGGGACAGGGTGACGAGCAGTACTTC. Translation gives CSVEVRGQGDEQYF.